One and the same sample provided the 15 T cell receptor beta chains below, sequenced in a study of OX40 agonist ivuxolimab in advanced cancers. Assay used: immunoSEQ multiplex PCR; TCRdb lists only in-frame clones, some missing. The sample includes approximately 22,000 clones, 84% of them seen just once. This material consisted of CD4+ or CD8+ T cells sorted from blood, taken in a trial of the OX40 agonist ivuxolimab. The receptors were sampled from an adult with an advanced solid tumor such as melanoma, head and neck, liver or kidney cancer.

The J gene is TRBJ2-7, the V gene TRBV10-3; 8 bases fit TRBD1. CDR1 is ENHRY, CDR2 SYGVKD, per germline. This CDR3 has 14 residues. J was trimmed by 2 bases and V by 8 bases; bases with no gene match: 8. CDR3 amino acids: CAIGVWTGPYEQYF. The CDR3 DNA reads as TGTGCCATCGGGGTCTGGACAGGGCCCTACGAGCAGTACTTC.

The V gene is TRBV9, the J gene TRBJ2-1; no reliable D call. Germline V gene lookup returns CDR1 SGDLS and CDR2 YYNGEE. V was shortened by 4 bases and J by 8 bases, with 19 bases between the two germline ends. The CDR3 has 15 residues. The CDR3 region is CASSPGRFSRDEQFF. In nucleotides, the CDR3 is TGTGCCAGCAGCCCAGGACGGTTCTCTCGTGATGAGCAGTTCTTC.

The chain links TRBV27 to TRBJ1-2; D gene ambiguous. Germline CDR1 MNHEY, CDR2 SMNVEV (reference sequence). This CDR3 spans 15 amino acids. The germline V and J ends were trimmed by 6 bases and 2 bases, with 16 bases remaining between them. The DNA for the CDR3 is TGTGCCAGCAGCGAGGACGGAGGAGGGAACTATGGCTACACCTTC. As protein: CASSEDGGGNYGYTF.

The chain joins TRBV29-1 to TRBJ2-1, with TRBD2 matching 12 bases. After removal of 7 bases from V and 7 bases from J, the junction contained 20 bases not matched to a gene. This CDR3 comprises 18 residues. The germline V gene encodes CDR1 SQVTM and CDR2 ANQGSEA. CDR3 residues: CSARVVTRLAGEGNEQFF. The CDR3 DNA is TGCAGCGCCCGAGTGGTCACCCGACTAGCGGGAGAAGGTAATGAGCAGTTCTTC.

This clone was observed many times. The rearrangement links TRBV4-1 to TRBJ2-2; TRBD1 might be the D (5 bases). The CDR3 consists of 15 residues. Trimming stripped 4 bases from V and 2 bases from J, with 11 bases between. Germline V gene data show CDR1 as MGHRA and CDR2 as YSYEKL. The CDR3 reads CASSLRTGNTGELFF. Written as DNA, the CDR3 is TGCGCCAGCAGCCTACGAACAGGAAACACCGGGGAGCTGTTTTTT.

The J gene is TRBJ2-5, the V gene TRBV2; D gene ambiguous. The germline gives CDR1 SNHLY, CDR2 FYNNEI. V lost 6 bases and J 7 bases, leaving 18 bases between the germline ends. This CDR3 is 14 amino acids long. The CDR3 is CASSQTDSSSTQYF. The DNA for the CDR3 is TGTGCCAGCAGCCAAACAGACTCTTCGTCGACCCAGTACTTC.

Only one count was recorded for this clone. The chain recombines TRBV11-2 with TRBJ2-7; D is unresolved. The CDR3 has 13 residues. Looked up from germline, CDR1 is SGHAT and CDR2 is FQNNGV. V lost 1 base and J lost 6, with 10 bases in between. This chain's CDR3 is CASSLVLQREQYF. The DNA of the CDR3 is TGTGCCAGCAGCTTAGTTTTACAGCGCGAGCAGTACTTC.

The chain employs TRBV6-5 and TRBJ2-7; D is unclear. The CDR3 spans 14 residues. The germline V and J ends were trimmed by 0 bases and 4 bases, with 10 bases remaining between them. Per germline, CDR1 MNHEY and CDR2 SVGAGI. In nucleotides, the CDR3 is TGTGCCAGCAGTTACTCGATAACAGAATACGAGCAGTACTTC. This codes for CASSYSITEYEQYF.

J is TRBJ2-3 and V is TRBV7-3, with D unclear. The CDR3 loop spans 13 amino acids. Trimming shortened V by 1 base and J by 2 bases, and 4 bases separated the two germline ends. Germline V lookup: CDR1 SGHTA, CDR2 FQGTGA. CDR3 coding DNA: TGTGCCAGCAGCTTAAGTCCCACAGATACGCAGTATTTT. Its translation: CASSLSPTDTQYF.

V gene TRBV9 combines with J gene TRBJ1-5; possible D gene TRBD1, 5 bases. V was trimmed by 2 bases and J by 0 bases, leaving 15 bases between them. Germline V gene lookup returns CDR1 SGDLS and CDR2 YYNGEE. The CDR3 consists of 17 residues. As DNA, the CDR3 is TGTGCCAGCAGCGTGTCCGGCAGGGACTATAGCAATCAGCCCCAGCATTTT. Amino acid sequence: CASSVSGRDYSNQPQHF.

The chain recombines TRBV19 with TRBJ2-3; the match to TRBD1 covers 7 bases. Trimming at V came to 3 bases and at J to 1 base, leaving 13 bases not matched to a gene. The germline V gene has CDR1 LNHDA and CDR2 SQIVND (reference sequence). There are 18 residues in the CDR3. The CDR3 bases are TGTGCCAGTAGTATTGAGGGACAGTTCCCTCGGGGCACAGATACGCAGTATTTT. Translated: CASSIEGQFPRGTDTQYF.

The count of this clone is one. The chain recombines TRBV11-1 with TRBJ1-1; TRBD1 matches at 8 bases. From germline, CDR1 is SGHAT and CDR2 FQDESV (reference sequence). CDR3 length: 16 residues. The ends lost 2 bases at V and 0 bases at J; junction bases unmatched: 5. CDR3 DNA: TGTGCCAGCAGCTTAAATCAGGGGGCTTTGAACACTGAAGCTTTCTTT. It codes for CASSLNQGALNTEAFF.

By proportion, this clone is medium-sized. The chain is built from TRBV2 and TRBJ1-5; no clear D. The CDR3 spans 15 residues. The V gene lost 1 base and the J gene lost 1 base, with 8 bases spanning the gap. Per the germline V gene, CDR1 is SNHLY and CDR2 is FYNNEI. This CDR3 is CASSEDGWSNQPQHF. The CDR3 DNA is TGTGCCAGCAGTGAAGACGGTTGGAGCAATCAGCCCCAGCATTTT.

The V and J genes are TRBV5-1 and TRBJ1-2, with D uncertain. This CDR3 region has 12 residues. V lost 0 bases, J lost 2 bases, and 2 bases lay in between. In germline, CDR1 is SGHRS, CDR2 YFSETQ. The CDR3 DNA is TGCGCCAGCAGCTTGGCCAACTATGGCTACACCTTC. Protein: CASSLANYGYTF.

This clone was observed a single time. The chain carries TRBV27 and TRBJ2-3; the D call may be TRBD1 or TRBD2 (5 bases each). Trimming cost V 7 bases and J 5 bases, with 10 bases left between them. Germline V gene lookup returns CDR1 MNHEY and CDR2 SMNVEV (reference sequence). This CDR3 comprises 12 residues. Here the CDR3 reads CASTTGGDTQYF. DNA of the CDR3: TGTGCCAGCACCACTGGGGGAGATACGCAGTATTTT.